The clone carrying this T cell receptor beta chain was observed a few times. The data stem from a study of Tregs in tolerant kidney transplant recipients. The CDR3 spans 14 residues. Germline V gene sequence: CDR1 KGHSH, CDR2 LQKENI. J was trimmed by 0 bases and V by 5 bases; bases with no gene match: 2. Only in-frame clones appear in the TCRdb table, and some are missing; sequencing was by immunoSEQ multiplex PCR. The profile shows tens of thousands of clones, around 93% of them singletons. V and J are TRBV18 and TRBJ2-7; 9 positions match TRBD1. This clonotype was sampled from a human donor who received a combined kidney and bone marrow transplant. This material consisted of Tregs from blood, taken before the transplant. Here the CDR3 reads CASSKDRGSYEQYF. CDR3 DNA: TGTGCCAGCTCAAAGGACAGGGGCTCCTACGAGCAGTACTTC.